The clone carrying this T cell receptor (beta chain) was counted a few times. The CDR3 is 13 amino acids. CDR1 is SGHRS and CDR2 is YFSETQ in the germline V gene. Trimming removed 9 bases from V and 2 bases from J, with 14 bases in between. Source study methods: Counts of nucleated cells, estimated from reference gene primer amplification, were obtained. TCRdb keeps only in-frame clones here, not all; method: immunoSEQ multiplex PCR. V, J and clone size reflect that table, while D and trimming were determined from the DNA. The data hold fewer than 300,000 clones, with approximately 91% observed a single time. The data originate from a study of blood T cell repertoires in COVID-19.

This TCR came from a woman in her 40s with acute COVID-19. This sequence joins TRBV5-1 and TRBJ1-2, with D perhaps TRBD1 (6 bases). Sample: PBMCs or T cells enriched from blood (not recorded which). CDR3 amino acids: CATRPTGNYGYTF. In DNA, the CDR3 is TGCGCCACCCGCCCGACAGGAAACTATGGCTACACCTTC.